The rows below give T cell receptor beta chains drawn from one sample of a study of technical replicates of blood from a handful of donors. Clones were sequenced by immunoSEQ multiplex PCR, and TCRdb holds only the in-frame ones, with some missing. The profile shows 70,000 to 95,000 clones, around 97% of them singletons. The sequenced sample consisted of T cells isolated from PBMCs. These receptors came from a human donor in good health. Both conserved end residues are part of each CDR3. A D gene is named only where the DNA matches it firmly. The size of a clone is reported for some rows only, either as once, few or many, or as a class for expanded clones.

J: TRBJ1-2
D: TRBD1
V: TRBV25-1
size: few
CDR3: CASMTGGSGYTF
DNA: TGTGCCAGCATGACAGGGGGCTCAGGCTACACCTTC

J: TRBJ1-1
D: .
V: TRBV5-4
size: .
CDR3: CASSLEGDNTEAFF
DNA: TGTGCCAGCAGCTTGGAAGGGGATAACACTGAAGCTTTCTTT

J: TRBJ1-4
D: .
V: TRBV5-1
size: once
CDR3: CASSLTGANEKLFF
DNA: TGCGCCAGCAGCTTGACAGGTGCTAATGAAAAACTGTTTTTT

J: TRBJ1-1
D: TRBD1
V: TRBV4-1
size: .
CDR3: CASSQTGGAGTEAFF
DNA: TGCGCCAGCAGCCAAACAGGGGGCGCCGGCACTGAAGCTTTCTTT

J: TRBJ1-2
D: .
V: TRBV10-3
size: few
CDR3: CAISDQGQDYGYTF
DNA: TGTGCCATCAGTGACCAGGGGCAGGACTATGGCTACACCTTC

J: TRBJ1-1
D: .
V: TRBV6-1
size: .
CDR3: CASRQGNLNTEAFF
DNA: TGTGCCAGCAGGCAGGGCAATTTGAACACTGAAGCTTTCTTT

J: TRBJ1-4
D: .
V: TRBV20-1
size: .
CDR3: CSASSLEKLFF
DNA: TGCAGTGCTAGCTCCTTAGAAAAACTGTTTTTT

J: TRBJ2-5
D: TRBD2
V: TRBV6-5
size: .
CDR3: CASSHSASGRTQYF
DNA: TGTGCCAGCAGTCATTCGGCTAGCGGGAGGACCCAGTACTTC

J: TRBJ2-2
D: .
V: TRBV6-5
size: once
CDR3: CASRTRNTGELFF
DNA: TGTGCCAGCAGAACGAGGAACACCGGGGAGCTGTTTTTT

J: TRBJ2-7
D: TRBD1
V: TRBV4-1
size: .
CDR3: CASSQAGQSYEQYF
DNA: TGCGCCAGCAGCCAAGCGGGACAGTCTTACGAGCAGTACTTC

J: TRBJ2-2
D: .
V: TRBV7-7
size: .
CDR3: CASSLSPRGSLNTGELFF
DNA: TGTGCCAGCAGCTTGTCCCCCCGGGGGTCCCTGAACACCGGGGAGCTGTTTTTT

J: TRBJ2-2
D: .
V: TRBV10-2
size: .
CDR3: CASSEPSQANTGELFF
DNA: TGCGCCAGCAGTGAGCCCTCACAGGCCAACACCGGGGAGCTGTTTTTT

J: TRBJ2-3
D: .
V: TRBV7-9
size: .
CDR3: CASSPRGVRDTQYF
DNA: TGTGCCAGCAGCCCAAGGGGCGTACGAGATACGCAGTATTTT

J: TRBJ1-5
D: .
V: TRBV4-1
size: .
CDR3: CASSQERARQPQHF
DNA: TGCGCCAGCAGCCAAGAGAGGGCGCGGCAGCCCCAGCATTTT

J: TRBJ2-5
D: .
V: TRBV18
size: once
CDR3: CASSASWEKETQYF
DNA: TGTGCCAGCTCGGCCTCGTGGGAGAAAGAGACCCAGTACTTC

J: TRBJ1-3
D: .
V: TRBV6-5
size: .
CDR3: CASRDTLGNTIYF
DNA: TGTGCCAGCAGGGACACCTTAGGAAACACCATATATTTT

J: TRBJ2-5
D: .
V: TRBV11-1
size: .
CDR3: CASSPTGLGETQYF
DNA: TGTGCCAGCAGCCCTACTGGGCTGGGAGAGACCCAGTACTTC

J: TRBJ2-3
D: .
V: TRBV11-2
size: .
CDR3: CASSPPSGTDTQYF
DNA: TGTGCCAGCAGCCCCCCGTCGGGCACAGATACGCAGTATTTT

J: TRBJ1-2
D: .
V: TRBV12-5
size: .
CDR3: CASGGAIGYTF
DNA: TGTGCTAGTGGGGGGGCTATTGGCTACACCTTC

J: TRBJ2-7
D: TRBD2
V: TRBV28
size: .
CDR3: CASSWGLAGGHTPYEQYF
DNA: TGTGCCAGCAGTTGGGGACTAGCGGGAGGACACACGCCTTACGAGCAGTACTTC

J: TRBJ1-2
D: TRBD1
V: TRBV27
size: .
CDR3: CASSRGDSPYGYTF
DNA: TGTGCCAGCAGCAGAGGGGACAGCCCTTATGGCTACACCTTC

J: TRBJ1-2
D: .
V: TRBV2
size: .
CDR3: CASSSSDSLGYTF
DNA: TGTGCCAGCAGTTCCTCGGACAGTCTTGGCTACACCTTC

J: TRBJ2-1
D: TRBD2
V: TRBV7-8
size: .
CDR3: CASSLASSGGARISDNEQFF
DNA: TGTGCCAGCAGCTTAGCGTCTAGCGGGGGGGCTAGGATATCCGACAATGAGCAGTTCTTC

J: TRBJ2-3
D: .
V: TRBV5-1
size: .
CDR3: CASSLRILASTDTQYF
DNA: TGCGCCAGCAGCTTGCGGATTCTAGCGAGCACAGATACGCAGTATTTT

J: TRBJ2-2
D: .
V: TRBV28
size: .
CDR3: CASRIWVSWLGALFF
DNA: TGTGCCAGCCGCATTTGGGTATCTTGGCTGGGCGCGCTGTTTTTT

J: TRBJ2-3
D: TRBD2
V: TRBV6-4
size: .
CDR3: CASSPGGTPGSPQYF
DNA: TGTGCCAGCAGCCCCGGGGGGACTCCGGGGAGCCCGCAGTATTTT

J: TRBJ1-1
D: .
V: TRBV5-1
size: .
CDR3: CASSLRVREGAFF
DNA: TGCGCCAGCAGCTTGAGGGTAAGGGAGGGAGCTTTCTTT

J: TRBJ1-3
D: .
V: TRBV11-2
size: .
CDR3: CASSPQDRGNTIYF
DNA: TGTGCCAGCAGCCCGCAGGACAGAGGAAACACCATATATTTT

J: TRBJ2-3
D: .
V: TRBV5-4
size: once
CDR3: CASSLALPGSSTDTQYF
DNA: TGTGCCAGCAGCTTGGCTCTGCCGGGATCTAGCACAGATACGCAGTATTTT

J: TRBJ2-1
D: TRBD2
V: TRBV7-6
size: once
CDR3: CASSLGVAGGGEQFF
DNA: TGTGCCAGCAGCTTAGGGGTAGCGGGAGGGGGTGAGCAGTTCTTC

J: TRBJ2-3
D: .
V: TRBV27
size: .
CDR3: CASCEGILDTQYF
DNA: TGTGCCAGCTGCGAGGGAATTCTCGATACGCAGTATTTT

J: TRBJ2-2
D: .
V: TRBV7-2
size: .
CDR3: CASSLGGATGELFF
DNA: TGTGCCAGCAGCTTAGGCGGGGCAACCGGGGAGCTGTTTTTT

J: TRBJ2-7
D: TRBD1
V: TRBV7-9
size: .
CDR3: CASSYIPTGGGSYEQYF
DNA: TGTGCCAGCAGCTATATCCCGACAGGGGGCGGCTCCTACGAGCAGTACTTC

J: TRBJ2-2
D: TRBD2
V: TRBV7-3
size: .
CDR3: CASSSLTSGGVGELFF
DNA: TGTGCCAGCAGCTCGCTGACTAGCGGGGGGGTCGGGGAGCTGTTTTTT

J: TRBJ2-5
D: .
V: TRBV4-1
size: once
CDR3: CASSQPGGAQETQYF
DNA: TGCGCCAGCAGCCAACCTGGGGGGGCCCAAGAGACCCAGTACTTC

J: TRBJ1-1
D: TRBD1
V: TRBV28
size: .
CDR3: CASRTTGGSFF
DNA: TGTGCCAGCAGAACTACAGGGGGTTCTTTCTTT

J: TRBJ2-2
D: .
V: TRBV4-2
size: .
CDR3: CASSQDGRSSGELFF
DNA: TGTGCCAGCAGCCAAGATGGCAGATCCTCCGGGGAGCTGTTTTTT

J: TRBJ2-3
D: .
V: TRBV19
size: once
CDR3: CASGVTDTQYF
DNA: TGTGCCTCCGGGGTTACAGATACGCAGTATTTT

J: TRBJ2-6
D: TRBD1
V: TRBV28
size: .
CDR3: CASGKQGPLIANVLTF
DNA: TGTGCCAGCGGAAAACAGGGGCCCCTTATAGCCAACGTCCTGACTTTC

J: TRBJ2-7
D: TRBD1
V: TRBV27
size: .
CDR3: CASSPADQGARREQYF
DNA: TGTGCCAGCAGCCCCGCCGACCAGGGGGCGCGACGAGAGCAGTACTTC

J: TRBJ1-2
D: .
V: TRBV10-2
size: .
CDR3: CASSAAGSYGYTF
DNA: TGCGCCAGCAGTGCAGCCGGGAGCTATGGCTACACCTTC

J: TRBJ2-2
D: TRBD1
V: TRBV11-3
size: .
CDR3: CASSRDSNTGELFF
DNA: TGTGCCAGCAGCCGGGACAGTAACACCGGGGAGCTGTTTTTT